A single sample is the source of the 6 T cell receptor beta chains below, sequenced in a study of tumor and adjacent non-tumor tissue in lung cancer. The library came from three nested PCR rounds adapted from ARM-PCR protocols. TCRdb called the multiplex PCR reads again in MiXCR, with one record for every CDR3 protein. The table records about 110,000 distinct CDR3 sequences, around 75% of them present only once. RNA was extracted from bulk tissue without any cell sorting. Sequenced sample: lung tumor tissue. These receptor sequences come from a woman aged 55-69 years with non-small cell lung cancer.

This rearrangement joins TRBV30 to TRBJ2-3; D may be TRBD2 (5 bases). The CDR3 sequence is 11 residues long. Germline values: CDR1 GTSNPN, CDR2 SVGIG (reference sequence). V shed 4 bases and J shed 3 bases, with 5 bases lying between them. CDR3 loop: CAWKRTDTQYF. CDR3 sequence (DNA): TGTGCCTGGAAGCGGACAGATACGCAGTATTTT. Filled out from reference TRBV30 and TRBJ2-3, the complete variable domain reads SQTIHQWPATLVQPVGSPLSLECTVEGTSNPNLYWYRQAAGRGLQLLFYSVGIGQISSEVPQNLSASRPQDRQFILSSKKLLLSDSGFYLCAWKRTDTQYFGPGTRLTVL.

This clonotype has just one count. Given a much more abundant clone one base away, this may be a read error. CDR3 bases: TGCAATGCTAGCTCCCTTAATGAAAAACTGTTTTTT. It specifies CNASSLNEKLFF. The chain is built from TRBV20-1 and TRBJ1-4; D gene uncertain. The CDR3 sequence is 12 residues long. The germline CDR1 and CDR2 sequences are DFQATT and SNEGSKA (reference sequence).

As for this clonotype: The junction departs from germline at one end; a sequencing error may be responsible. The V and J genes are TRBV11-2 and TRBJ2-2; the D call may be TRBD1 or TRBD2 (5 bases each). Looked up from germline, CDR1 is SGHAT and CDR2 is FQNNGV. This CDR3 region has 12 residues. The CDR3 loop reads CASTRGTGVLFF. CDR3 nucleotide sequence: TGTGCCAGCACTCGAGGGACCGGGGTGCTGTTTTTT. Drawing the rest from reference TRBV11-2 and TRBJ2-2, the complete variable domain is EAGVAQSPRYKIIEKRQSVAFWCNPISGHATLYWYQQILGQGPKLLIQFQNNGVVDDSQLPKDRFSAERLKGVDSTLKIQPAKLEDSAVYLCASTRGTGVLFFGEGSRLTVL.

About this clonotype itself: A much larger clone lies one base from this, so it may be a read error. The rearrangement links TRBV6-6 to TRBJ2-7; D is unresolved. The V end was cut by 0 bases, the J end by 6 bases, with 12 bases between. Germline V gene sequence: CDR1 MNHNY, CDR2 SVGAGI (reference sequence). This CDR3 comprises 14 residues. DNA of the CDR3: TGTGCCAGCAGTTACTCGGAAGGGCCCTGCGAGCAGTACTTC. This codes for CASSYSEGPCEQYF.

Points on this clonotype: One end of the junction varies from germline; a read error may be responsible. The chain recombines TRBV4-3 with TRBJ2-5; D might be TRBD2 (6 bases). This CDR3 spans 15 amino acids. Germline V CDR1 and CDR2: LGHNA, YSLEER. The CDR3 here is CAISRHRDSQETKYF. The CDR3 DNA follows: TGCGCGATCAGCCGACACCGGGACTCACAAGAGACCAAGTACTTC.

Details on this clonotype: One junction end does not reproduce the germline sequence, and a read error may be involved. The chain employs TRBV30 and TRBJ1-1, with D possibly being TRBD1 (6 bases). Germline CDR1 reads GTSNPN; CDR2 reads SVGIG (reference sequence). The length of the CDR3 is 14 residues. In DNA, the CDR3 is TGTGCCTGGGTCTGGAGGGGGATGAACACTGAGGCTTTCTTT. It encodes CAWVWRGMNTEAFF.